This T cell receptor (beta chain) is from a study of PD-1 blockade in mismatch repair-deficient tumors. Across the whole study: Enrolled about 2013-2017, patients had progressing, pretreated mismatch repair-deficient cancers of approximately 13 types.

The length of the CDR3 is 18 residues. The germline V gene encodes CDR1 SGHNT and CDR2 YYREEE (reference sequence). Trimming left V 0 bases short and J 4 bases short, with 22 bases between. Study findings and constraints: Tumor-resident clones, often undetectable pretreatment in blood, expanded then contracted after pembrolizumab.

Sequencing used immunoSEQ multiplex PCR; TCRdb keeps in-frame clones, though not all of them. The sample has approximately 50,000 clones, more than 75% seen once. PCR or immunohistochemistry showed mismatch repair deficiency in every enrolled patient. TCRs were sequenced from a few patients responding to pembrolizumab. A remark on this clone: Its antigen is not known.

The chain recombines TRBV5-4 with TRBJ1-1; D is uncertain. The TCR comes from an adult with mismatch repair-deficient cancer. The specimen comprised peripheral blood, sampled 4 weeks after starting pembrolizumab. CDR3 loop: CASSLGIRTLGKVTEAFF. The CDR3 nucleotides read TGTGCCAGCAGCTTGGGGATAAGGACCTTAGGGAAAGTCACTGAAGCTTTCTTT. Full variable domain (missing parts from reference TRBV5-4 and TRBJ1-1): ETGVTQSPTHLIKTRGQQVTLRCSSQSGHNTVSWYQQALGQGPQFIFQYYREEENGRGNFPPRFSGLQFPNYSSELNVNALELDDSALYLCASSLGIRTLGKVTEAFFGQGTRLTVV.